These 20 T cell receptor beta chains originate from one sample sequenced in a study of radiotherapy plus CTLA-4 blockade in lung cancer. Clones were sequenced by immunoSEQ multiplex PCR, and TCRdb holds only the in-frame ones, with some missing. The sample comprises about 90,000 clones, under 85% of which are singletons, and more than 12% rests with the top ten. The material sequenced was peripheral blood, taken from a patient treated with radiotherapy plus ipilimumab. The receptors come from a human donor with non-small cell lung cancer that progressed on radiotherapy plus ipilimumab.

The count of this clone is one. The chain carries TRBV9 and TRBJ2-1, with TRBD1 identical over 11 bases. Germline loops: CDR1 SGDLS, CDR2 YYNGEE. The CDR3 is 17 residues long. With 1 base clipped from V and 8 bases from J, the junction kept 11 bases outside the gene matches. CDR3 sequence (DNA): TGTGCCAGCAGCGTATCAATTGGGACAGGGGGTGGTGATGAGCAGTTCTTC. This encodes CASSVSIGTGGGDEQFF.

This chain connects TRBV5-1 to TRBJ2-3, with a tentative D call TRBD2 (5 bases). The V and J ends lost 4 bases and 2 bases respectively, with 11 bases between them. The germline V gene encodes CDR1 SGHRS and CDR2 YFSETQ. This CDR3 spans 14 amino acids. This CDR3 reads CASSDGDSTDTQYF. For the CDR3, the DNA is TGCGCCAGCAGCGACGGGGATTCCACAGATACGCAGTATTTT.

The gene calls are TRBV25-1 and TRBJ1-2; D is unresolved. CDR1 and CDR2 from the germline V gene are MGHDK and SYGVNS. The CDR3 runs to 11 residues. V was shortened by 3 bases and J by 5 bases, with 4 bases between the two germline ends. The CDR3 is CASSDGYGYTF. In DNA form, the CDR3 reads TGTGCCAGCAGTGACGGGTATGGCTACACCTTC.

A few counts support this clone. V and J are TRBV7-9 and TRBJ2-7; D gene uncertain. Germline V lookup: CDR1 SEHNR, CDR2 FQNEAQ (reference sequence). The CDR3 is 14 amino acids. With 7 bases removed from V and 1 base from J, the gap between germline ends came to 14 bases. CDR3 nucleotide sequence: TGTGCCAGCACCAAATCCGGGCCTTCCTACGAGCAGTACTTC. Protein product: CASTKSGPSYEQYF. The full variable domain, completed using reference TRBV7-9 and TRBJ2-7, is DTGVSQNPRHKITKRGQNVTFRCDPISEHNRLYWYRQTLGQGPEFLTYFQNEAQLEKSRLLSDRFSAERPKGSFSTLEIQRTEQGDSAMYLCASTKSGPSYEQYFGPGTRLTVT.

This rearrangement joins TRBV9 to TRBJ2-1; 7 nucleotides agree with TRBD1. The CDR3 is 15 amino acids. CDR1 and CDR2 from the germline V gene are SGDLS and YYNGEE. Trimming cost V 0 bases and J 9 bases; bases outside gene matches: 9. CDR3 sequence: CASSVATQGLGEQFF. The DNA for the CDR3 is TGTGCCAGCAGCGTAGCCACACAGGGGTTGGGTGAGCAGTTCTTC. Supplemented by reference TRBV9 and TRBJ2-1, the full variable domain reads DSGVTQTPKHLITATGQRVTLRCSPRSGDLSVYWYQQSLDQGLQFLIQYYNGEERAKGNILERFSAQQFPDLHSELNLSSLELGDSALYFCASSVATQGLGEQFFGPGTRLTVL.

The CDR3 reads CASSSFEDRSNEQFF. CDR3 DNA: TGTGCCAGCAGCTCCTTCGAAGACAGGAGCAATGAGCAGTTCTTC. The chain is built from TRBV7-6 and TRBJ2-1; possibly TRBD1 for D (6 bases). V was clipped by 4 bases and J by 6 bases, with 16 bases between them. The CDR3 has 15 amino acids. Per the germline V gene, CDR1 is SGHVS and CDR2 is FNYEAQ.

The genes are TRBV4-1 and TRBJ1-6, with a weak D call TRBD1 (6 bases). The germline CDR1 and CDR2 sequences are MGHRA and YSYEKL. Between the trimmed V and J ends, which lost 3 bases and 7 bases, there was a span of 13 bases. The CDR3 loop spans 15 amino acids. The CDR3 region is CASSQLMGQNSPLHF. The CDR3 nucleotides are TGCGCCAGCAGCCAGTTAATGGGACAAAATTCACCCCTCCACTTT.

This clone was recorded once. V gene TRBV30 combines with J gene TRBJ1-2; perhaps TRBD1 as D (5 bases). The germline V gene has CDR1 GTSNPN and CDR2 SVGIG (reference sequence). The CDR3 is made up of 12 amino acids. V lost 2 bases and J 8 bases, leaving 12 bases between the germline ends. The DNA for the CDR3 is TGTGCCTGGAGTCACCAGGGCGACGGCTACACCTTC. It specifies CAWSHQGDGYTF.

The chain has TRBV7-2 and TRBJ1-1, with TRBD1 matching 7 bases. Germline CDR1 reads SGHTA; CDR2 reads FQGNSA. The CDR3 totals 14 residues. V shed 5 bases, J shed 4 bases, and the junction held 7 bases outside the gene matches. CDR3 DNA: TGTGCCAGCAGCGCCAGGGGGGGCGCCACTGAAGCTTTCTTT. It is translated as CASSARGGATEAFF.

The genes are TRBV5-6 and TRBJ2-1; 8 nucleotides match TRBD2. Germline V lookup: CDR1 SGHDT, CDR2 YYEEEE. The CDR3 totals 15 residues. J gave up 9 bases and V 4 bases, and 12 bases lay outside the gene matches. The CDR3 nucleotides read TGTGCCAGCAGCGGCACCGGGACTAGTCATCCTGAGCAGTTCTTC. It encodes CASSGTGTSHPEQFF.

The chain carries TRBV10-2 and TRBJ1-2; D is uncertain. The germline V gene encodes CDR1 WSHSY and CDR2 SAAADI. With 6 bases removed from V and 2 bases from J, the gap between germline ends came to 10 bases. The CDR3 runs 13 residues. The CDR3 DNA reads TGCGCCAGCAGGGTCGACCTCAACTATGGCTACACCTTC. This sequence encodes CASRVDLNYGYTF.

CDR3 bases: TGTGCCAGCAGCCAAGGGGGAGGATCCTACGAGCAGTACTTC. Translation gives CASSQGGGSYEQYF. The chain joins TRBV14 to TRBJ2-7; D possibly corresponds to TRBD2 (6 bases). The germline V gene has CDR1 SGHDN and CDR2 FVKESK. This CDR3 comprises 14 residues. Trimming left V 1 base short and J 1 base short, with 8 bases between.

The chain employs TRBV19 and TRBJ2-3; maybe TRBD1 (6 bases). V was trimmed by 6 bases and J by 0 bases, leaving 10 bases between them. The CDR3 is 14 amino acids. Germline CDR1 LNHDA, CDR2 SQIVND (reference sequence). The CDR3 sequence: CASRTGASTDTQYF. CDR3 DNA sequence: TGTGCCAGTAGGACAGGAGCTAGCACAGATACGCAGTATTTT.

The chain combines TRBV2 with TRBJ2-5, with D possibly TRBD2 on 6 matching bases. Germline loops: CDR1 SNHLY, CDR2 FYNNEI. The V and J ends lost 6 bases and 3 bases respectively, with 17 bases between them. The CDR3 is 15 residues long. In DNA form, the CDR3 reads TGTGCCAGCAGCGGCGGCGGGGTCCGGGAAGAGACCCAGTACTTC. Translation: CASSGGGVREETQYF.

The chain recombines TRBV30 with TRBJ2-7; perhaps TRBD1 as D (6 bases). Germline CDR1 reads GTSNPN; CDR2 reads SVGIG (reference sequence). The CDR3 covers 14 residues. V lost 0 bases and J lost 5, with 14 bases in between. The CDR3 region is CAWSVFYREHEQYF. DNA for the CDR3: TGTGCCTGGAGTGTATTCTACAGGGAACACGAGCAGTACTTC.

The CDR3 DNA is TGTGCCAGCTCATACAGGGTCTCCTACGAGCAGTACTTC. Translating it yields CASSYRVSYEQYF. The chain recombines TRBV18 with TRBJ2-7, with D maybe TRBD1 (6 bases). CDR1 is KGHSH, CDR2 LQKENI, per germline. V was trimmed by 5 bases and J by 0 bases, leaving 8 bases between them. This CDR3 is 13 amino acids long.

Only one count was recorded for this clone. The chain links TRBV7-2 to TRBJ2-7; the match to TRBD2 covers 9 bases. The V and J ends lost 5 bases and 6 bases, in that order; junction bases with no gene match: 8. Germline values: CDR1 SGHTA, CDR2 FQGNSA. This CDR3 comprises 14 residues. The CDR3 bases are TGTGCCAGCAGCCCCGAAGCGGGAGGTGCCGAGCAGTACTTC. This sequence encodes CASSPEAGGAEQYF.

The V gene is TRBV30, the J gene TRBJ2-7; 8 nucleotides match TRBD2. The CDR3 sequence is 13 residues long. J gave up 4 bases and V 8 bases, and 10 bases lay outside the gene matches. The germline V gene has CDR1 GTSNPN and CDR2 SVGIG (reference sequence). The CDR3 sequence is CAPRTSYLYEQYF. The CDR3 region has the DNA TGTGCCCCAAGGACTAGCTACCTTTACGAGCAGTACTTC.

The chain carries TRBV27 and TRBJ1-2, with 7 bases aligning to TRBD1. V lost 6 bases, J lost 4 bases, and 14 bases stayed unmatched. Germline V gene data show CDR1 as MNHEY and CDR2 as SMNVEV (reference sequence). The length of the CDR3 is 16 residues. The CDR3 sequence: CASSLTSVDRIYGYTF. The CDR3 bases are TGTGCCAGCAGCCTCACCTCCGTGGACAGGATCTATGGCTACACCTTC.

This chain links TRBV19 with TRBJ2-1; TRBD1 matches 9 bases. The germline CDR1 and CDR2 sequences are LNHDA and SQIVND (reference sequence). The V gene end was trimmed by 5 bases and the J gene end by 3 bases; junction bases not matched to a gene: 17. This CDR3 is 19 amino acids long. For the CDR3, the DNA is TGTGCCAGTAGTTGGGACAGGGTAGAGGGTCGGAATAACTACAATGAGCAGTTCTTC. This sequence encodes CASSWDRVEGRNNYNEQFF.